This TCR beta chain was sequenced during a study of blood T cell repertoires in COVID-19. Study context: Whether acute or convalescent, the COVID-19 samples came from the United States, Italy and Spain.

Authors' methods: Reference gene primer amplification yielded estimated nucleated cell counts. Produced via immunoSEQ multiplex PCR; TCRdb's table is partial and in-frame only. D and trimming come from the DNA, and the V and J calls and clone size come from that table. The data contain roughly 290,000 clones, roughly 91% of them singletons. Sequenced input: peripheral blood. The TCR was taken from a young man with acute or convalescent COVID-19.

For the CDR3, the DNA is TGCGCCAGCAGCCAAGGTGGCAGTATTGAGGGTGTATACGAGCAGTACTTC. It encodes CASSQGGSIEGVYEQYF. This chain connects TRBV4-1 to TRBJ2-7; possible D gene TRBD2, 5 bases. The CDR3 sequence is 17 residues long. Trimming removed 1 base from V and 4 bases from J, with 20 bases in between. The germline V gene has CDR1 MGHRA and CDR2 YSYEKL.